The clone carrying this TCR beta chain was seen a few times. Its antigen is not identified. It was with 60 Vbeta and 13 Jbeta primers that the PCR ran. The assay was immunoSEQ multiplex PCR, and TCRdb's table has in-frame clones only and misses some. Counted here are approximately 120,000 clones, 74% occurring once; the ten biggest clones make up around 4%. This CDR3 contains 15 residues. The data belong to a study of cytomegalovirus exposure and HLA in healthy donors. Findings and caveats of the study: Using a false discovery rate of 0.05, a later analysis showed that approximately 17,000 TCR beta sequences were associated with HLA alleles. Versus the approximately 700-donor mean, an Asian-associated ancestry cluster reportedly showed fewer N-insertions in a later analysis. Data from an earlier analysis indicated that most TCR beta V segments were productive either about 90% or about 30% of the time.

The specimen was PBMCs. The clonotype was recovered from a woman aged 50 to 65 in good health and CMV-seropositive. The chain employs TRBV12-1 and TRBJ1-2; the D call of TRBD1 is as the table states it, not checked on the DNA. TRBV12-1 is a known pseudogene. The CDR3 DNA follows: TGTGCCAGCCCTCCGGGTCAGGGGGTTTACGGTGGCTACACCTTC. Its translation: CASPPGQGVYGGYTF.